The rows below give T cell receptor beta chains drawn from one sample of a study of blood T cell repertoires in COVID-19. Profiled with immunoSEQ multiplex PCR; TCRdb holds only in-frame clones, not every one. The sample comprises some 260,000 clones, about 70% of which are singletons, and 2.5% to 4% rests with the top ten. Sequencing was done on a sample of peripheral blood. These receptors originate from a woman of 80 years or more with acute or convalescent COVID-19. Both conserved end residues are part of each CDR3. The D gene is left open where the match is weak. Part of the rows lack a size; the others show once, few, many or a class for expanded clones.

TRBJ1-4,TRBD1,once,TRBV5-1,TGCGCCAGCAGCGGGACAGGCCCGGGCTATGAAAAACTGTTTTTT,CASSGTGPGYEKLFF
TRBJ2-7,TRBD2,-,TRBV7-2,TGTGCCAGCAGTCAAAGGAGCGGGGACGACTCCTACGAGCAGTACTTC,CASSQRSGDDSYEQYF
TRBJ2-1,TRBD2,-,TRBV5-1,TGCGCCAGCAGCCAAAGCGGGGGGGCCGGGAATGAGCAGTTCTTC,CASSQSGGAGNEQFF
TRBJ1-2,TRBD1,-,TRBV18,TGTGCCAGCTCACCCAGGGACAGGGAGTATGGCTACACCTTC,CASSPRDREYGYTF
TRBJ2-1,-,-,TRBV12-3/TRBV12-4,TGTGCCAGCAACTTAATTTCGGGAGATGAGCAGTTCTTC,CASNLISGDEQFF
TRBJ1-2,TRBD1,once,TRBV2,TGTGCCAGCAGTTATGTGAACAGGGGGAATGGCTACACCTTC,CASSYVNRGNGYTF
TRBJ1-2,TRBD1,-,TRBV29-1,TGCAGCGTTGGTCAGGGGGCGCATGGCTACACCTTC,CSVGQGAHGYTF
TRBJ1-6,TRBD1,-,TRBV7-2,TGTGCCAGCAGCCCGGACAGGGTGGGGAATTCACCCCTCCACTTT,CASSPDRVGNSPLHF
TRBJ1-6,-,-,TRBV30,TGTGCCTGGAGTGTAATCAGAGGGGGTGTGTCACCCCTCCACTTT,CAWSVIRGGVSPLHF
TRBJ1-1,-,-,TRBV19,TGTGCCAGCGCACAGGGACAACAGAACACTGAAGCTTTCTTT,CASAQGQQNTEAFF
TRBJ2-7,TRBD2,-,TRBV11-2,TGTGCCAGCAGTTACAGCGGGAGGTCCCTCTACGAGCAGTACTTC,CASSYSGRSLYEQYF
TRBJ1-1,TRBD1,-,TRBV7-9,TGTGCCAGCAGCTTAAGGGACAGAGAGACTGAAGCTTTCTTT,CASSLRDRETEAFF
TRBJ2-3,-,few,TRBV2,TGTGCCAGCAGTTTTTCAGGGGGGTTGGATACGCAGTATTTT,CASSFSGGLDTQYF
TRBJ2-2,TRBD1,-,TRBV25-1,TGTGCCAGCAGCCGAGGGACAGGGGCTTTGTCCGGGGAGCTGTTTTTT,CASSRGTGALSGELFF
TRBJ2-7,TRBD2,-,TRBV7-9,TGTGCCAGCAGCTATGGCGGGAATAGCGGGAGGGCCTACGAGCAGTACTTC,CASSYGGNSGRAYEQYF
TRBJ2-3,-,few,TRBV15,TGTGCCACCAGCAGAGATCAACTAGGCGGGACAGATACGCAGTATTTT,CATSRDQLGGTDTQYF
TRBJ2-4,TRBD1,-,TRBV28,TGTGCCAGCAGTTTACAGGGGGCAGCCAAAAACATTCAGTACTTC,CASSLQGAAKNIQYF
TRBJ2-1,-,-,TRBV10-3,TGTGCCATCAGTGAGATCGGGAGACCCTACAATGAGCAGTTCTTC,CAISEIGRPYNEQFF
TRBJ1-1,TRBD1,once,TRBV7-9,TGTGCCAGCAGCCCTCAAGGACAGGGGAAAGCTTTCTTT,CASSPQGQGKAFF
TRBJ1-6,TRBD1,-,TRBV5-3,TGTGCCAGAAGCTTTGACAGGGAGAAGGATAATTCACCCCTCCACTTT,CARSFDREKDNSPLHF
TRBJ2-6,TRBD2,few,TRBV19,TGTGCCAGTAGTAAAGCGGGGTCGGGGACCTCTGGGGCCAACGTCCTGACTTTC,CASSKAGSGTSGANVLTF
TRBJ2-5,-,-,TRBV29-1,TGCAGCGGGGGGGGTGGACAGCAAGAGACCCAGTACTTC,CSGGGGQQETQYF
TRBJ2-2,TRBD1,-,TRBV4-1,TGCGCCAGCAGCCAAGCCTGGACAGGGGGCGCGGGGGGAACCGGGGAGCTGTTTTTT,CASSQAWTGGAGGTGELFF
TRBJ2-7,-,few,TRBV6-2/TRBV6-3,TGTGCCAGCAGTTACCCCTCCCACGAGCAGTACTTC,CASSYPSHEQYF
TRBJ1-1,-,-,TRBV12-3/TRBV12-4,TGTGCCAGCAGCTCGAGGGGGGGCACTGAAGCTTTCTTT,CASSSRGGTEAFF
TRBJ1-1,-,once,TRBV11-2,TGTGCCAGCAGCATAAACAGGGTCGGCACTGAAGCTTTCTTT,CASSINRVGTEAFF
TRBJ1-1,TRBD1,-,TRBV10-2,TGCGCCAGCATGGGACAGGGGAGATCTGAAGCTTTCTTT,CASMGQGRSEAFF
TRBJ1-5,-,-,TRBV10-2,TGCGCCAGCATCCTCAGCGACAGTCTCCTCTTTTATAGCAATCAGCCCCAGCATTTT,CASILSDSLLFYSNQPQHF
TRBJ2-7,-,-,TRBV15,TGTGCCACCAGCAGAGTCGTAGGGGTAGGCGAGCAGTACTTC,CATSRVVGVGEQYF
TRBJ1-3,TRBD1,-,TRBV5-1,TGCGCCAGCAGCAGGGACAGGGGTACCCCTGGGAACACCATATATTTT,CASSRDRGTPGNTIYF
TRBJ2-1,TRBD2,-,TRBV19,TGTGCCAGTAGTTATGAAGGGACTAATCCCTACAATGAGCAGTTCTTC,CASSYEGTNPYNEQFF
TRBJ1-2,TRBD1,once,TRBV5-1,TGCGCCAGCAGCCAGACAGGGTCCGGAGGGGGCTACACCTTC,CASSQTGSGGGYTF
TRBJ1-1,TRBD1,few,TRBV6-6,TGTGCCAGCAACACAGGGGAGGCTGAAGCTTTCTTT,CASNTGEAEAFF
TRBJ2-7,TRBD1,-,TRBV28,TGTGCCAGCAGCCTGCAGGGGGCGGGTGAGCAGTACTTC,CASSLQGAGEQYF
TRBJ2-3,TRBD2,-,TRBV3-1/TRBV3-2,TGTGCCAGCAGCCTCAGTACCGGGACTAGCGGGGGGCTCAGAGATACGCAGTATTTT,CASSLSTGTSGGLRDTQYF
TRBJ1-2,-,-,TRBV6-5,TGTGCCAGCAGCGGTCGCAGGGGAGATGGCTACACCTTC,CASSGRRGDGYTF
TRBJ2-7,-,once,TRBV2,TGTGCCAGCAGTGAAGTAACTTCCTACGAGCAGTACTTC,CASSEVTSYEQYF
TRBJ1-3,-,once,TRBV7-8,TGTGCCAGCGGGCGGGGGGGACGAAATGTGTACTCTGGAAACACCATATATTTT,CASGRGGRNVYSGNTIYF
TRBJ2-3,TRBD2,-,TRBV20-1,TGCAGTGCTAGTCCCCTGCGGGCTAGCGGGAGTGGGACCCCCCCCACAGATACGCAGTATTTT,CSASPLRASGSGTPPTDTQYF
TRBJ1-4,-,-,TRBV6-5,TGTGCCAGCAGTTACTCACGGGGGGCTCATGAAAAACTGTTTTTT,CASSYSRGAHEKLFF
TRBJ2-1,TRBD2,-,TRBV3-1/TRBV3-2,TGTGCCAGCAGCCAACCGACTAGCGCCGCCTACAATGAGCAGTTCTTC,CASSQPTSAAYNEQFF
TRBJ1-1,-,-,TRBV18,TGTGCCAGCTCACCACGGGCGTTGGTCTCGGACTCTCAGAACACTGAAGCTTTCTTT,CASSPRALVSDSQNTEAFF
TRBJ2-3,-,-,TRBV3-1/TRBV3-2,TGTGCCAGCAGCCAAGGGGGGCTTAGGGATACGCAGTATTTT,CASSQGGLRDTQYF
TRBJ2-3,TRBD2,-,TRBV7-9,TGTGCCAGCAGCTCCGGCGGGCTAGCGGGGGCGGATACGCAGTATTTT,CASSSGGLAGADTQYF
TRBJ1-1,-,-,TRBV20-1,TGCAGTGCTAGAATAAACACTGAAGCTTTCTTT,CSARINTEAFF
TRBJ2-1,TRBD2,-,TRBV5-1,TGCGCCAGCAGCTTGGCTAGCGGGGTATACAATGAGCAGTTCTTC,CASSLASGVYNEQFF
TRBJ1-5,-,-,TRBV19,TGTGCCACCCGACCGGGACATTTTAGCAATCAGCCCCAGCATTTT,CATRPGHFSNQPQHF
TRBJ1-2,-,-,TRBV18,TGTGCCAGCTCACCCGACAGAGACTATGGCTACACCTTC,CASSPDRDYGYTF
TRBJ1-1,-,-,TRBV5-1,TGCGCCAGCAGGATCGACAACATGAACACTGAAGCTTTCTTT,CASRIDNMNTEAFF
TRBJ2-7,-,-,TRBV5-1,TGCGCCAGCAGCGCACGGGGGGCGGGTTTTAGCTCCTACGAGCAGTACTTC,CASSARGAGFSSYEQYF
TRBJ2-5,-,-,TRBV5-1,TGCGCCAGCAGCGGCGGCCAGCGTCGAGAGACCCAGTACTTC,CASSGGQRRETQYF
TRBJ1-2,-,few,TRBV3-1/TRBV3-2,TGTGCCAGCAGCCAAGGGTCAGGGGCGGGCTATGGCTACACCTTC,CASSQGSGAGYGYTF